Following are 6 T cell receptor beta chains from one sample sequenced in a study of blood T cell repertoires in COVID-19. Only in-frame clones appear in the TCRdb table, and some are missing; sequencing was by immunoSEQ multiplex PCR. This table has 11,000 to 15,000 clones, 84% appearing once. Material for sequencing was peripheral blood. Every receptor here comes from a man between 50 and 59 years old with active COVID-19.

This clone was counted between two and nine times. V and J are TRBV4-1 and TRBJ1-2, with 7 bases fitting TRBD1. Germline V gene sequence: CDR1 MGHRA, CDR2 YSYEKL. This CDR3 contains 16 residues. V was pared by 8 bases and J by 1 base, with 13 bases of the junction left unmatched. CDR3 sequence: CASRAPGTALNYGYTF. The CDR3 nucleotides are TGCGCCAGCCGAGCACCCGGGACAGCGCTTAACTATGGCTACACCTTC.

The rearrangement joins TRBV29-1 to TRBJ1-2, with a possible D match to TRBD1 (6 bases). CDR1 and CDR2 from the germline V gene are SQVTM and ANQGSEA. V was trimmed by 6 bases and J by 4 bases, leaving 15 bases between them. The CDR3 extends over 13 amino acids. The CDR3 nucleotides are TGCAGCGTCTGGGGGCAGAAGGGCTATGGCTACACCTTC. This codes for CSVWGQKGYGYTF.

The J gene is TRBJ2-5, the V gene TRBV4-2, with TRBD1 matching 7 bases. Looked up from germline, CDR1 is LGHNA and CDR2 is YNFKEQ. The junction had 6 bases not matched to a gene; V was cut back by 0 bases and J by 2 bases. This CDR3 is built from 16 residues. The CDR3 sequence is CASSQEGGWIQETQYF. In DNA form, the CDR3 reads TGTGCCAGCAGCCAAGAAGGGGGCTGGATACAAGAGACCCAGTACTTC.

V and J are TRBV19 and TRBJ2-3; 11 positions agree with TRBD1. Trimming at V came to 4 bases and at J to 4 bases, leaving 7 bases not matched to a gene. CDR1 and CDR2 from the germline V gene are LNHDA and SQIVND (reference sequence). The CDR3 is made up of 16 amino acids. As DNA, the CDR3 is TGTGCCAGTAGTACCAGGACAGGGGGCGTCCCAGATACGCAGTATTTT. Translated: CASSTRTGGVPDTQYF.

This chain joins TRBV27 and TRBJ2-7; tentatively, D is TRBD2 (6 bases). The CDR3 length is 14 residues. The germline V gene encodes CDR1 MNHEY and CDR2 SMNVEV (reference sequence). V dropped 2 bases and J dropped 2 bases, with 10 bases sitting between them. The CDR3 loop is CASSLTGVPYEQYF. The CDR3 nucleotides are TGTGCCAGCAGTTTAACGGGAGTCCCCTACGAGCAGTACTTC.

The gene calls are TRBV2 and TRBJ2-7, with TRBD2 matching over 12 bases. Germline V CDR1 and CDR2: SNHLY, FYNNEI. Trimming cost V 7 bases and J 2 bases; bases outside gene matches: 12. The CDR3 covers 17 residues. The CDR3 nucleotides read TGTGCCAGCATGGCGCTAGCGGGAGGGGTTTTGCCCTACGAGCAGTACTTC. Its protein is CASMALAGGVLPYEQYF.